The sequence of this T cell receptor beta chain was determined in a study of T-cell memory formation after mild COVID-19. This clonotype was seen a handful of times. In TCRdb, the 5' RACE reads were re-called with MiXCR into one record per CDR3 protein. The sample includes some 82,000 distinct CDR3 sequences, 9.5% to 15% of them seen just once. CDR3 length equals 16 residues. The TCR was taken from a man between 18 and 29 years old who had mild COVID-19 (a few samples of this study predate the infection). Cell type and time point are not known. The chain employs TRBV21-1 and TRBJ2-2; TRBD1 is taken as the D call from the table, unchecked against the DNA. TRBV21-1 represents a pseudogene. Sequenced: PBMCs or a T cell subset sorted from them (not recorded which). The DNA of the CDR3 is TGTGCCAGCAGCCTACCCAGGACAGCGAACACCGGGGAGCTGTTTTTT. This encodes CASSLPRTANTGELFF.